This T cell receptor (beta chain) is from a study of shared clonotypes between healthy human individuals (dated by TCRdb to between 2020 and 2021). With regard to the full study: A few men and a couple of women, aged 18 to 49 years, made up the cohort. For each donor, three plates each were used for CD4 naive and CD4 memory, two plates were used for CD8 naive, and one plate was used for CD8 memory. Blood TCR repertoires of roughly five healthy adults were deeply sequenced to estimate repertoire size and the extent of clonotype sharing between individuals. To increase sequencing depth and limit assay-specific biases, TCR repertoire library preparation and sequencing were carried out by different laboratories using diverse techniques. Each donor's leukapheresis produced roughly between roughly 0.9 and 9 billion PBMCs. Study-level results and caveats: Rarefaction of sorted-subset datasets indicated incomplete sequencing despite the large sequencing depth. Sharing across a handful of donors was observed for about 4.8% of naive CD4, under 4% of naive CD8, around 2.5% of memory CD4, and roughly 0.4% of memory CD8 clonotypes. Pairwise subsampling indicated that sequencing depth was expected to affect the degree of clonotype sharing among donors. Naive subsets generally had larger estimated clonotype richness than memory subsets. Clonotypes shared by all four sorted-subset donors showed higher generation probabilities than non-shared clonotypes. The genetic and exposure-history diversity represented was limited by the small number of donors. Sampling was restricted to blood, and TCR repertoires in tissue are likely to differ from TCR repertoires in blood.

CDR1 and CDR2 are drawn from the germline V gene: SGHAT, FQNNGV. The germline V and J ends show losses of 3 bases and 2 bases respectively, and no gene match explains 3 bases of the junction. The CDR3 goes from the cysteine to the phenylalanine over 15 residues. Just CDR3 DNA is preserved here, 45 bases in frame from base 1. Points on this clone: Its antigen is currently not known. Nothing much larger sits one base from this clone, and base qualities are not available.

Using the deep immunoSEQ assay, TCR CDR3 regions were amplified from genomic DNA by multiplex PCR. Extracted genomic DNA from each cell subset was distributed evenly across all wells of several immunoSEQ 96-well plates, and each plate was treated as a replicate. For sorted subsets, 150 to 200 ng genomic DNA, equal to tens of thousands of T cell genomes, was loaded into each replicate PCR. Purified libraries were measured with a Qubit 3.0 fluorometer, size-checked on a Bioanalyzer 2100, and measured again with the KAPA Library Quantification kit. Every immunoSEQ 96-well plate was sequenced on a dedicated single-read 150-cycle Illumina NextSeq 550 flow cell. The original pipeline was this. Because the immunoSEQ output held only junctional sequences and lacked quality scores, the filtering could not match the filtering applied to full-length reads. To assign V/J genes and CDR3, sequences were annotated against IMGT germline references using PyIR, a Python wrapper for IgBLAST v1.9. Reads with weak V/J assignments (E-value above 1e-6), missing CDR3, stop codons, out-of-frame junctions, or ambiguous translated residues were removed. V3J clonotypes were defined as sequences sharing the same inferred V gene, J gene, and CDR3 amino acid sequence. The percentage overlap between two repertoires was calculated by dividing the number of shared unique clonotypes by the size of the smaller repertoire. Repertoire richness was assessed with RTK rarefaction, the Chao1 estimator, and Recon v2.1 estimates of unobserved clonotypes. For all TCRbeta clonotypes obtained by the gDNA method from a handful of donors, generation probabilities were computed with OLGA. The clones in this table, taken by TCRdb from immuneACCESS, are in-frame only. Not every clone is retained; where verified, under half of the shortfall comes from an unresolved V gene, and the cause of the rest is unknown. The V and J calls and clone size come from that table; D and trimming were worked out from the DNA. The sample records around 300,000 clones, around 90% of which are singletons. About a sixth of the sample rests with the top ten.

Donors were healthy HIV-negative adults with no recently reported acute infections or vaccinations. Every donor was a Caucasian adult residing in Nashville, Tennessee, USA. The CD8 memory samples were a combination of magnetically selected CD45RO+ cells and CCR7-negative CD45RA+ effector memory (TemRA) cells. Blood was collected by leukapheresis, and PBMCs were isolated by Ficoll-Histopaque density gradient centrifugation and then cryopreserved in liquid nitrogen vapor phase. Analytical flow cytometry was used to check the purity and quantity of every magnetically sorted T cell population. Genomic DNA was isolated from every sorted fraction and measured by UV absorbance on a Nanodrop 2000c.

What was sequenced was memory CD8+ T cells sorted from blood. Interpreted using the paper, the cell subset or site label stands for: CD45RO+ cells pooled with CCR7-negative TemRA cells. The clonotype was recovered from a young man in good health. This chain is built from TRBV11-2 and TRBJ2-1; TRBD1 lines up with 8 middle nucleotides. The sequenced DNA is TGTGCCAGCAGCTTCGCCAGGGGGCCCTACAATGAGCAGTTCTTC. This translates into CASSFARGPYNEQFF.